A selection of T cell receptor beta chains follows, all from one sample in a study of cytomegalovirus exposure and HLA in healthy donors. Here immunoSEQ multiplex PCR was the method, and the copy in TCRdb shows in-frame clones only, minus some. The sample records 110,000 to 150,000 clones, 75% to 85% being singletons. Specimen: PBMCs. Source of these receptors: a female donor in good health and CMV-seronegative. CDR3s include the opening cysteine and the closing phenylalanine or tryptophan. The D gene is left open where the match is weak.

TRBV4-3	TRBJ2-7	NA	CASSQGQGSYEQYF	TGCGCCAGCAGCCAAGGGCAGGGGTCCTACGAGCAGTACTTC
TRBV2	TRBJ2-1	NA	CASSSTGGRNEQFF	TGTGCCAGCAGCTCGACAGGCGGGCGCAATGAGCAGTTCTTC
TRBV7-9	TRBJ2-7	TRBD2	CASSTLAGVPHEQYF	TGTGCCAGCAGCACACTAGCGGGAGTACCCCACGAGCAGTACTTC
TRBV4-3	TRBJ2-1	TRBD2	CASSQDLGLALAISYNEQFF	TGCGCCAGCAGCCAAGATTTAGGACTAGCCCTAGCAATCTCCTACAATGAGCAGTTCTTC
TRBV13	TRBJ1-6	NA	CASTPMGQWNSPLHF	TGTGCCAGCACGCCAATGGGGCAGTGGAATTCACCCCTCCACTTT
TRBV28	TRBJ2-5	TRBD2	CASSWILAGGDQETQYF	TGTGCCAGCAGTTGGATTCTAGCGGGGGGGGATCAAGAGACCCAGTACTTC
TRBV7-8	TRBJ1-3	NA	CASSATGSSGNTIYF	TGTGCCAGCAGCGCCACAGGGAGCTCTGGAAACACCATATATTTT
TRBV4-1	TRBJ1-6	TRBD1	CASSQEGTGGSPLHF	TGCGCCAGCAGCCAAGAAGGGACAGGGGGTTCACCCCTCCACTTT
TRBV19	TRBJ2-7	TRBD2	CASSMRLGTSGSRASYEQYF	TGTGCCAGTAGTATGAGGTTAGGGACTAGCGGGAGTAGGGCGTCCTACGAGCAGTACTTC
TRBV9	TRBJ2-1	NA	CASSPTGRVYNEQFF	TGTGCCAGCAGCCCCACAGGGAGGGTTTACAATGAGCAGTTCTTC
TRBV5-1	TRBJ1-1	NA	CASSLAGQRNTEAFF	TGCGCCAGCAGCTTGGCCGGACAGAGAAACACTGAAGCTTTCTTT
TRBV14	TRBJ2-7	NA	CASSQGTIPYEQYF	TGTGCCAGCAGCCAAGGCACTATCCCCTACGAGCAGTACTTC
TRBV7-8	TRBJ2-4	NA	CASSQGHQLAKNIQYF	TGTGCCAGCAGCCAGGGCCACCAATTAGCCAAAAACATTCAGTACTTC
TRBV30	TRBJ2-5	TRBD2	CAWSVQSSGRETQYF	TGTGCCTGGAGTGTACAGAGTAGCGGGAGGGAGACCCAGTACTTC
TRBV7-9	TRBJ2-3	TRBD1	CASSSGQPTRDF	TGTGCCAGCAGTTCGGGACAGCCCACCAGGGATTTT